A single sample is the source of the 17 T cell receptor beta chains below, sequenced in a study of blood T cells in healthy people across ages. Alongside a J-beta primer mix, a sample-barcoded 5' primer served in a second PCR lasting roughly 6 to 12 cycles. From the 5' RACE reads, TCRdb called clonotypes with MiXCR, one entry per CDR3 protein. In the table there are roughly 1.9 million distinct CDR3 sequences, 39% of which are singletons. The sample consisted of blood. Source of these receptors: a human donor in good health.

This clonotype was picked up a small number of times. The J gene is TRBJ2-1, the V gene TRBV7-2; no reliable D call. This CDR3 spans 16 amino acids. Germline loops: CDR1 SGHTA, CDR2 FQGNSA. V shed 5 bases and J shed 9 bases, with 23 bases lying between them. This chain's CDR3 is CASSPRSPSGLGEQFF. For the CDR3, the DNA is TGTGCCAGCAGCCCTAGGTCCCCGTCTGGGCTTGGTGAGCAGTTCTTC.

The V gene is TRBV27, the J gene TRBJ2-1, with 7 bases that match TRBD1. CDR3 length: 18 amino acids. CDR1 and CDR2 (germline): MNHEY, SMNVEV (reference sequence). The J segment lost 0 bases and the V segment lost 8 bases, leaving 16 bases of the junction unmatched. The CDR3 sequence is CASVSGQSVGDSYNEQFF. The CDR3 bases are TGTGCCAGCGTATCGGGACAGTCGGTGGGGGACTCCTACAATGAGCAGTTCTTC.

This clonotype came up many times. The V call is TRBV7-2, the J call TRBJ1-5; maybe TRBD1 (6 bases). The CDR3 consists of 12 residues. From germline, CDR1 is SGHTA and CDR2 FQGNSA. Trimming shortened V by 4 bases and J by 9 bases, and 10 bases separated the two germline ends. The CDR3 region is CASSSQGLPQHF. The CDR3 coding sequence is TGTGCCAGCAGCTCACAGGGTTTGCCCCAGCATTTT.

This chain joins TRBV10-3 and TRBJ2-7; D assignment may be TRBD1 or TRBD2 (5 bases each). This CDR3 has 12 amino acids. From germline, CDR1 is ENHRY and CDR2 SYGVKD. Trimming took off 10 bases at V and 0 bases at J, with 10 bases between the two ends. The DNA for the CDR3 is TGTGCCACCCGGGACGCCTCCTACGAGCAGTACTTC. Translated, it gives CATRDASYEQYF.

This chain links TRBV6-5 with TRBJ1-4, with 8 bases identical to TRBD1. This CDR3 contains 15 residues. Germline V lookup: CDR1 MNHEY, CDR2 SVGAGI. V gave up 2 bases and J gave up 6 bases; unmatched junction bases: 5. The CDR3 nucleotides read TGTGCCAGCAGTTACATGGGACAGGAGGATGAAAAACTGTTTTTT. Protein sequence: CASSYMGQEDEKLFF.

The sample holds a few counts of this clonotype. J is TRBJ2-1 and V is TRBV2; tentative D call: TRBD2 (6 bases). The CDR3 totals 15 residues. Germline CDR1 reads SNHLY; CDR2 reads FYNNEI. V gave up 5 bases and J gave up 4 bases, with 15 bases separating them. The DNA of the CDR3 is TGTGCCAGCAGTAAATTCGGGGGTCAATACAATGAGCAGTTCTTC. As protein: CASSKFGGQYNEQFF.

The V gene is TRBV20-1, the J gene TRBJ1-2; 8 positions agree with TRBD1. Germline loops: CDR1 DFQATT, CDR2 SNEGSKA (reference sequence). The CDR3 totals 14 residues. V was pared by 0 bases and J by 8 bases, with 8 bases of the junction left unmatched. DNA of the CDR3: TGCAGTGCTAGAGAACGACGTACAGGGGGAGGCTACACCTTC. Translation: CSARERRTGGGYTF.

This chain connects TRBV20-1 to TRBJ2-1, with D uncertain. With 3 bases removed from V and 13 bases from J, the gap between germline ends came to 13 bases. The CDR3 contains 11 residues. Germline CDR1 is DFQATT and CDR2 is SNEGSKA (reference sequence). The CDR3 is CSARVVSTQFF. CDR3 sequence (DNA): TGCAGTGCTAGGGTAGTTTCGACCCAGTTCTTC.

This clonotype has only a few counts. CDR3 sequence (DNA): TGTGCCACCAGTGATGATAACTATGGCTACACCTTC. It codes for CATSDDNYGYTF. The chain uses TRBV24-1 and TRBJ1-2; unclear D gene. V dropped 3 bases and J dropped 1 base, with 2 bases sitting between them. The germline gives CDR1 KGHDR, CDR2 SFDVKD. The CDR3 covers 12 residues.

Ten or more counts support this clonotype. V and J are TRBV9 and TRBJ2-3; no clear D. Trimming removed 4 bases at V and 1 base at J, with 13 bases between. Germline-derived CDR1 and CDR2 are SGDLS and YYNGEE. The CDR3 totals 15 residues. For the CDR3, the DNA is TGTGCCAGCAGCTTAATAGGCGGCCGCACAGATACGCAGTATTTT. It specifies CASSLIGGRTDTQYF.

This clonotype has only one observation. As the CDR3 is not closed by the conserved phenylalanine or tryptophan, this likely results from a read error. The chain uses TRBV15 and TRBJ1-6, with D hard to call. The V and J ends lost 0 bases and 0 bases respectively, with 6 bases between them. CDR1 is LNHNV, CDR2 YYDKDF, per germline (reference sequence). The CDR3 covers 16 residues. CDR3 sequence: CATSRDESSYNSPLHL. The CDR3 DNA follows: TGTGCCACCAGCAGAGATGAGAGCTCCTATAATTCACCCCTCCACCTT.

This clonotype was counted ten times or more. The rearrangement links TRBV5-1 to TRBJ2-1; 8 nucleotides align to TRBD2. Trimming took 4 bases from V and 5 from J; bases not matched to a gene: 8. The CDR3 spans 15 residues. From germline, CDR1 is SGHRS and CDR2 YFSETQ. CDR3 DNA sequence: TGCGCCAGCAGCCCAAGCGGGGGTTCCCACAATGAGCAGTTCTTC. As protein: CASSPSGGSHNEQFF.

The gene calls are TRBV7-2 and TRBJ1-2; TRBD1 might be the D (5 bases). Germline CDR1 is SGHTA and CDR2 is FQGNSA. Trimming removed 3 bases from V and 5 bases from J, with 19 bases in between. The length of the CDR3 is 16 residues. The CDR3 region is CASSLRTGPTGYGYTF. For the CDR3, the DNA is TGTGCCAGCAGCTTGCGAACAGGACCGACCGGGTATGGCTACACCTTC.

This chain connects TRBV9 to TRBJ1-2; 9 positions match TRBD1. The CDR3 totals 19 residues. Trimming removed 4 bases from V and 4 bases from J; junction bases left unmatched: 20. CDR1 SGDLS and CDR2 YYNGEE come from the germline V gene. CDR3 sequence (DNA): TGTGCCAGCAGCCCCCTCGCCCGCTCCGGGACAGGGATGAGCTATGGCTACACCTTC. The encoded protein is CASSPLARSGTGMSYGYTF.

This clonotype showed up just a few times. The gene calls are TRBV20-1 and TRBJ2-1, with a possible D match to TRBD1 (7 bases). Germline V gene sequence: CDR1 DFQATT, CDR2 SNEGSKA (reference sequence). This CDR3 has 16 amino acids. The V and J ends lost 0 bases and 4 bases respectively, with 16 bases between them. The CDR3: CSARDRGRGAYNEQFF. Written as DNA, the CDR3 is TGCAGTGCTAGAGATCGGGGCAGGGGGGCGTACAATGAGCAGTTCTTC.

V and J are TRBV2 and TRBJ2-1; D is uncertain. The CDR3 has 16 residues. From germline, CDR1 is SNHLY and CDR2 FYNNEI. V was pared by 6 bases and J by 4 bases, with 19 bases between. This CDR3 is CASRGSVSPQYNEQFF. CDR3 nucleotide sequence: TGTGCCAGCAGAGGCAGTGTCAGTCCTCAGTACAATGAGCAGTTCTTC.

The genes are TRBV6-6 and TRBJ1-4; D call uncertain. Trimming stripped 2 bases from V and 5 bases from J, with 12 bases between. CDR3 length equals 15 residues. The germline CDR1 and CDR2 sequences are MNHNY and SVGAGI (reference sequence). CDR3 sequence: CASSYDLSGNEKLFF. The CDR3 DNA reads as TGTGCCAGCAGTTACGATCTTTCAGGAAATGAAAAACTGTTTTTT.